The present T cell receptor (beta chain) was sequenced within a study of beta chain features in type 1 diabetes. Study-wide findings and caveats: Among patients with Type 1 diabetes, TCRB CDR3s were moderately but significantly shorter in every one of the four CD4+ subsets.

In all sorted populations, purity surpassed 98%. V was clipped by 5 bases and J by 5 bases, with 12 bases between them. This CDR3 has 13 residues. Germline CDR1 and CDR2: SGHDN and FVKESK. Expressed TCRB transcripts got sequenced, as all isolated RNA was reverse transcribed. This table comes from immunoSEQ multiplex PCR, and its TCRdb copy is limited to in-frame clones, with some not included. The table lists over 650,000 clones, over 12% of them singletons. This clone was seen only a few times. Its antigen is undetermined. The sequenced sample consisted of naive CD4+ T cells from blood. The TCR sequence derives from a man aged 18 to 29 with type 1 diabetes. This chain links TRBV14 with TRBJ1-1, with D possibly TRBD1 on 6 matching bases. CDR3 coding DNA: TGTGCCAGCAGCAAACAGGGTGATACTGAAGCTTTCTTT. Translation: CASSKQGDTEAFF.